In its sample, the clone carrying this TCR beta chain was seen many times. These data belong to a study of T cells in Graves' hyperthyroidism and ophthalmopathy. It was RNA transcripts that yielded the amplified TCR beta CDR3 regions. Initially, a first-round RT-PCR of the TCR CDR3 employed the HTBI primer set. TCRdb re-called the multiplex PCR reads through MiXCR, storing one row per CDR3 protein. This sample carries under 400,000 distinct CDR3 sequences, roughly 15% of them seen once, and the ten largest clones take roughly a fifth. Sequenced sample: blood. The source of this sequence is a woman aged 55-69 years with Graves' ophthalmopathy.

CDR3 loop: CAITSTGISYEQYF. The CDR3 DNA follows: TGTGCCATCACCTCAACAGGGATTTCCTACGAGCAGTACTTC. This sequence joins TRBV10-3 and TRBJ2-7; D may be TRBD1 (6 bases). Trimming removed 7 bases at V and 1 base at J, with 14 bases between. Germline CDR1 is ENHRY and CDR2 is SYGVKD. This CDR3 is 14 amino acids long.